These 21 T cell receptor beta chains originate from one sample sequenced in a study of tumor-infiltrating lymphocytes in localized non-small cell lung cancer. Repertoires were generated with immunoSEQ multiplex PCR, while TCRdb's copy carries only in-frame clones and drops some. Here the sample spans about 15,000 clones, around 76% being singletons. Specimen: lung tumor tissue. All receptors derive from a human donor with non-small cell lung cancer.

V and J are TRBV2 and TRBJ2-1; D is perhaps TRBD2 (6 bases). The germline V gene encodes CDR1 SNHLY and CDR2 FYNNEI. Between the trimmed V and J ends, which lost 4 bases and 9 bases, there was a span of 25 bases. This CDR3 is built from 17 residues. CDR3 sequence reads: CASSVEFAGSYGGEQFF. The CDR3 DNA reads TGTGCCAGCAGTGTAGAGTTTGCGGGGAGCTATGGGGGTGAGCAGTTCTTC.

This clone appeared a few times. The gene calls are TRBV27 and TRBJ1-2; D is perhaps TRBD1 (6 bases). CDR1 and CDR2 (germline): MNHEY, SMNVEV (reference sequence). V lost 3 bases to trimming and J lost 3 bases, with 8 bases between them. The length of the CDR3 is 13 residues. Here the CDR3 reads CASSLGADYGYTF. Here the CDR3 DNA reads TGTGCCAGCAGTTTGGGGGCGGACTATGGCTACACCTTC.

V and J are TRBV19 and TRBJ1-4, with a possible D match to TRBD1 (6 bases). The germline V gene has CDR1 LNHDA and CDR2 SQIVND (reference sequence). This CDR3 region has 14 residues. The V and J ends lost 3 bases and 5 bases respectively, with 10 bases between them. CDR3 loop: CASSMGAENEKLFF. For the CDR3, the DNA is TGTGCCAGTAGTATGGGGGCAGAAAATGAAAAACTGTTTTTT.

The chain is built from TRBV5-1 and TRBJ2-4, with TRBD2 matching 7 bases. Unmatched junction bases numbered 9, after V lost 0 bases and J lost 9 bases. The germline CDR1 and CDR2 sequences are SGHRS and YFSETQ. The length of the CDR3 is 15 residues. The CDR3 region is CASSLAGGIQGIQYF. For the CDR3, the DNA is TGCGCCAGCAGCTTGGCCGGGGGGATTCAGGGCATTCAGTACTTC. The full variable domain, completed using reference TRBV5-1 and TRBJ2-4, is KAGVTQTPRYLIKTRGQQVTLSCSPISGHRSVSWYQQTPGQGLQFLFEYFSETQRNKGNFPGRFSGRQFSNSRSEMNVSTLELGDSALYLCASSLAGGIQGIQYFGAGTRLSVL.

The chain combines TRBV9 with TRBJ2-2, with a tentative D call TRBD1 (6 bases). The CDR3 is 14 amino acids. Germline CDR1 SGDLS, CDR2 YYNGEE. With 4 bases removed from V and 6 bases from J, the gap between germline ends came to 13 bases. CDR3 DNA sequence: TGTGCCAGCAGCTCAGGGGTGGGGGCCGGGGAGCTGTTTTTT. It codes for CASSSGVGAGELFF.

The genes are TRBV7-9 and TRBJ1-1; D might be TRBD1 (6 bases). V was cut by 1 base and J by 3 bases, with 12 bases left in between. The germline gives CDR1 SEHNR, CDR2 FQNEAQ (reference sequence). The CDR3 is made up of 15 amino acids. The CDR3 coding sequence is TGTGCCAGCAGCTTAGGGGGGGGGCGGCACACTGAAGCTTTCTTT. This codes for CASSLGGGRHTEAFF.

This rearrangement joins TRBV5-1 to TRBJ1-1; no clear D. The CDR3 length is 13 residues. In germline, CDR1 is SGHRS, CDR2 YFSETQ. Trimming cost V 2 bases and J 3 bases, with 8 bases left between them. This CDR3 is CASSFGGYTEAFF. The CDR3, as DNA: TGCGCCAGCAGCTTCGGAGGGTACACTGAAGCTTTCTTT.

The rearrangement uses TRBV5-6 and TRBJ2-1; D not certain. Germline-derived CDR1 and CDR2 are SGHDT and YYEEEE. The V end was cut by 4 bases, the J end by 10 bases, with 9 bases between. The CDR3 totals 11 residues. CDR3 sequence (DNA): TGTGCCAGCAGCATGGGCCCGGAGCAGTTCTTC. Amino acids: CASSMGPEQFF.

The chain links TRBV18 to TRBJ1-1; 8 nucleotides agree with TRBD1. The CDR3 is 14 amino acids. Losses at the gene ends were 3 bases for V and 4 bases for J; bases not matched to a gene: 4. Germline CDR1 and CDR2: KGHSH and LQKENI. The CDR3 coding sequence is TGTGCCAGCTCACCGCAGGGGGCAGGCACTGAAGCTTTCTTT. Its protein product is CASSPQGAGTEAFF. The whole variable domain, remainder taken from reference TRBV18 and TRBJ1-1, is NAGVMQNPRHLVRRRGQEARLRCSPMKGHSHVYWYRQLPEEGLKFMVYLQKENIIDESGMPKERFSAEFPKEGPSILRIQQVVRGDSAAYFCASSPQGAGTEAFFGQGTRLTVV.

In its sample, this clone was seen a few times. The chain couples TRBV6-5 to TRBJ2-7; D not certain. This CDR3 has 13 residues. V was cut by 2 bases and J by 0 bases, with 5 bases left in between. Germline loops: CDR1 MNHEY, CDR2 SVGAGI. CDR3 loop: CASSYGDSYEQYF. The CDR3 nucleotides read TGTGCCAGCAGTTACGGCGACTCCTACGAGCAGTACTTC.

This clone was counted only a few times. V gene TRBV5-1 combines with J gene TRBJ1-2; D ambiguous. Trimming shortened V by 1 base and J by 5 bases, and 9 bases separated the two germline ends. The CDR3 length is 13 residues. CDR1 SGHRS and CDR2 YFSETQ come from the germline V gene. CDR3 region: CASSLRESYGYTF. The CDR3 bases are TGCGCCAGCAGCTTGAGGGAATCGTATGGCTACACCTTC.

This chain connects TRBV7-2 to TRBJ1-5; D call uncertain. The germline V gene has CDR1 SGHTA and CDR2 FQGNSA. The germline V and J ends were trimmed by 3 bases and 0 bases, with 9 bases remaining between them. The CDR3 spans 15 residues. The CDR3 reads CASSLTPDSNQPQHF. The CDR3 region has the DNA TGTGCCAGCAGCTTGACGCCGGATAGCAATCAGCCCCAGCATTTT.

This clone came up a few times. V usage is TRBV11-2 and J usage is TRBJ1-4; D call uncertain. Trimming pared 3 bases from V and 5 bases from J, leaving 16 bases between. Germline CDR1 reads SGHAT; CDR2 reads FQNNGV. This CDR3 spans 16 amino acids. The CDR3 loop reads CASSLETHIRNEKLFF. In DNA form, the CDR3 reads TGTGCCAGCAGCTTGGAGACACACATACGAAATGAAAAACTGTTTTTT.

A few counts support this clone. The genes are TRBV7-2 and TRBJ1-3; D is undetermined. Deletions cut 4 bases from V and 5 bases from J, with 6 bases between. The length of the CDR3 is 12 residues. Germline CDR1 is SGHTA and CDR2 is FQGNSA. The CDR3 region is CASSSERNTIYF. Here the CDR3 DNA reads TGTGCCAGCAGCTCGGAGAGAAACACCATATATTTT.

The chain uses TRBV7-2 and TRBJ1-1; D is possibly TRBD1 (6 bases). Trimming stripped 3 bases from V and 0 bases from J, with 11 bases between. Per germline, CDR1 SGHTA and CDR2 FQGNSA. The CDR3 covers 15 residues. CDR3 protein: CASSFSGTMNTEAFF. The CDR3 DNA reads TGTGCCAGCAGCTTTTCCGGGACAATGAACACTGAAGCTTTCTTT. The full variable domain, in which reference TRBV7-2 and TRBJ1-1 provide the parts outside the CDR3, is GAGVSQSPSNKVTEKGKDVELRCDPISGHTALYWYRQSLGQGLEFLIYFQGNSAPDKSGLPSDRFSAERTGGSVSTLTIQRTQQEDSAVYLCASSFSGTMNTEAFFGQGTRLTVV.

This clone was recorded a few times. This sequence joins TRBV6-5 and TRBJ2-7; D might be TRBD2 (5 bases). The germline V and J ends were trimmed by 2 bases and 5 bases, with 13 bases remaining between them. CDR3 length: 14 residues. From germline, CDR1 is MNHEY and CDR2 SVGAGI. The CDR3 sequence: CASSYGSDWNEQYF. In DNA form, the CDR3 reads TGTGCCAGCAGTTACGGGAGTGACTGGAACGAGCAGTACTTC.

The rearrangement uses TRBV4-2 and TRBJ2-5; D possibly uses TRBD1 or TRBD2 (5 bases each). Trimming pared 4 bases from V and 7 bases from J, leaving 22 bases between. This CDR3 has 16 amino acids. Germline CDR1 is LGHNA and CDR2 is YNFKEQ. The chain's CDR3 is CASSRDGDPVKGTQYF. CDR3 nucleotide sequence: TGTGCCAGCAGCCGAGATGGGGACCCGGTTAAAGGGACCCAGTACTTC.

The chain links TRBV4-3 to TRBJ2-5; no definite D call. The germline V and J ends were trimmed by 2 bases and 2 bases, with 6 bases remaining between them. Germline V CDR1 and CDR2: LGHNA, YSLEER. The CDR3 is made up of 13 amino acids. This CDR3 reads CASSQRTQETQYF. In DNA form, the CDR3 reads TGCGCCAGCAGCCAACGGACGCAAGAGACCCAGTACTTC.

The chain joins TRBV29-1 to TRBJ2-1; 13 positions agree with TRBD2. The germline CDR1 and CDR2 sequences are SQVTM and ANQGSEA. The CDR3 extends over 15 amino acids. The V and J ends lost 1 base and 7 bases, in that order; junction bases with no gene match: 4. The CDR3 DNA follows: TGCAGCGTTGAAGGGACTAGCGGGAGCATGAATGAGCAGTTCTTC. Translated, it gives CSVEGTSGSMNEQFF.

This clone was seen a single time. CDR3 sequence (DNA): TGTGCCAGCACGCTCAGGGGGAATTCACCCCTCCACTTT. Its protein is CASTLRGNSPLHF. This sequence joins TRBV2 and TRBJ1-6, with 7 bases that match TRBD1. The CDR3 has 13 residues. Germline V gives CDR1 SNHLY, CDR2 FYNNEI. V shed 7 bases, J shed 7 bases, and the junction held 4 bases outside the gene matches. Based on the CDR3 plus reference TRBV2 and TRBJ1-6, the full variable domain is EPEVTQTPSHQVTQMGQEVILRCVPISNHLYFYWYRQILGQKVEFLVSFYNNEISEKSEIFDDQFSVERPDGSNFTLKIRSTKLEDSAMYFCASTLRGNSPLHFGNGTRLTVT.

The genes are TRBV5-4 and TRBJ2-1, with 9 nucleotides matching TRBD2. J gave up 2 bases and V 5 bases, and 5 bases lay outside the gene matches. The length of the CDR3 is 15 residues. Germline V lookup: CDR1 SGHNT, CDR2 YYREEE (reference sequence). The CDR3 DNA reads as TGTGCCAGCAGTAAAGCGGGGGGTACCTACAATGAGCAGTTCTTC. It yields the protein CASSKAGGTYNEQFF.